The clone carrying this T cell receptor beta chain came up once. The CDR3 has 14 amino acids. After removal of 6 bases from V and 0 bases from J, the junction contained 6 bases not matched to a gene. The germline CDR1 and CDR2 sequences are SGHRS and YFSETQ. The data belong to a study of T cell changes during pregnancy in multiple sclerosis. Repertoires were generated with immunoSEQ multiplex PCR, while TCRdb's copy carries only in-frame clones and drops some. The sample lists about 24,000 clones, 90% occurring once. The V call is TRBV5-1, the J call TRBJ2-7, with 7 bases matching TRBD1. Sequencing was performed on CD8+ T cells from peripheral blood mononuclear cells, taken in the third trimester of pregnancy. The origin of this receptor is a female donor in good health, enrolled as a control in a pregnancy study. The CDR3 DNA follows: TGCGCCAGCAACCAGGGGGTACCCTCCTACGAGCAGTACTTC. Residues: CASNQGVPSYEQYF.